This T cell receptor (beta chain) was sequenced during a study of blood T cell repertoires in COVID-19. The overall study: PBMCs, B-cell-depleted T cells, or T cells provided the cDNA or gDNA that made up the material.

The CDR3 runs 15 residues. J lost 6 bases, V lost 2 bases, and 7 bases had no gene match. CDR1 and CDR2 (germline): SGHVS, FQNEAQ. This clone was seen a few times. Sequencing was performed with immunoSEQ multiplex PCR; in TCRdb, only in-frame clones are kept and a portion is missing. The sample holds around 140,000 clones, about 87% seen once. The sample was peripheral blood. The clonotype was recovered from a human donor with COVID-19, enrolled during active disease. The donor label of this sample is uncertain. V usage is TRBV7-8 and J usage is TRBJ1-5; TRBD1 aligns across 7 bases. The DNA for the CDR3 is TGTGCCAGCAGCTTACAACCAGGGGGAGCTCAGCCCCAGCATTTT. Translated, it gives CASSLQPGGAQPQHF.